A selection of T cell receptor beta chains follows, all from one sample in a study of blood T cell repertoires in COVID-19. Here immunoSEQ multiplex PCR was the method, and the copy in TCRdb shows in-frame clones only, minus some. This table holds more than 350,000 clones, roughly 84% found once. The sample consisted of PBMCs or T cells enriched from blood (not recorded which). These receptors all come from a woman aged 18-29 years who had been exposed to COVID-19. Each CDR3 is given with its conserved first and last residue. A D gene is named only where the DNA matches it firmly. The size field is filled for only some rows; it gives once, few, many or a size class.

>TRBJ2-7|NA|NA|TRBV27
CASSFRPTSISGAYEQYF
TGTGCCAGCAGTTTTCGACCTACCAGCATTAGCGGCGCTTACGAGCAGTACTTC
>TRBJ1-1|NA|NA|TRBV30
CAWQMNTEAFF
TGTGCCTGGCAAATGAACACTGAAGCTTTCTTT
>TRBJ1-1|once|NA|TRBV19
CASNRRLNTEAFF
TGTGCCAGTAATCGTCGGTTGAACACTGAAGCTTTCTTT
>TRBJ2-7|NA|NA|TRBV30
CAWTKDGDYEQYF
TGTGCCTGGACCAAAGACGGGGACTACGAGCAGTACTTC
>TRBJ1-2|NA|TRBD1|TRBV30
CAWSPRDRPYGYTF
TGTGCCTGGAGCCCCCGGGACAGACCTTATGGCTACACCTTC
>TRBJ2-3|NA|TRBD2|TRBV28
CASSTAGEADTQYF
TGTGCCAGCAGTACAGCGGGAGAGGCAGATACGCAGTATTTT
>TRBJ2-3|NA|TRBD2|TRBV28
CASSSRTSGRYTDTQYF
TGTGCCAGCAGTTCCCGGACTAGCGGGAGGTACACAGATACGCAGTATTTT
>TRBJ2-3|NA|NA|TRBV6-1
CASSGTLVPGTAKDTQYF
TGTGCCAGCAGTGGGACTCTCGTGCCGGGGACTGCAAAAGATACGCAGTATTTT
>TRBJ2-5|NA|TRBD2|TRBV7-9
CASSSSSGGHQETQYF
TGTGCCAGCAGCTCCTCTAGCGGGGGACACCAAGAGACCCAGTACTTC
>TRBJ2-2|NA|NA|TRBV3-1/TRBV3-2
CASSQIGAKNTGELFF
TGTGCCAGCAGCCAAATAGGGGCAAAGAACACCGGGGAGCTGTTTTTT
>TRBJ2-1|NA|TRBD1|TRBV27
CASSARGINYNEQFF
TGTGCCAGCAGTGCCAGGGGGATCAATTACAATGAGCAGTTCTTC
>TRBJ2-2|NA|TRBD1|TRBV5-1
CASSPGQGGTGELFF
TGCGCCAGCAGCCCGGGACAGGGAGGCACCGGGGAGCTGTTTTTT
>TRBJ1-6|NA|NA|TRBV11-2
CASRVSGSSSPLHF
TGTGCCAGCAGGGTTAGCGGTTCAAGTTCACCCCTCCACTTT
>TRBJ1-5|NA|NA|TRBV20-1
CSASPGVTQHF
TGCAGTGCTAGCCCCGGTGTAACCCAGCATTTT
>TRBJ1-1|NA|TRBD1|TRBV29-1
CSVTRGDRLNVGAFF
TGCAGCGTTACCCGGGGGGACAGGTTAAACGTGGGAGCTTTCTTT
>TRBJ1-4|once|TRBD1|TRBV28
CASSNRGSTNEKLFF
TGTGCCAGCAGCAACAGGGGATCAACTAATGAAAAACTGTTTTTT
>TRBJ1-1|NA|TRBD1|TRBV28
CASSSGTGRNTEAFF
TGTGCCAGCAGTTCGGGGACAGGGAGGAACACTGAAGCTTTCTTT
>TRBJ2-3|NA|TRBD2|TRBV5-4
CASSSTGGSTDTQYF
TGTGCCAGCAGCTCAACGGGGGGAAGCACAGATACGCAGTATTTT
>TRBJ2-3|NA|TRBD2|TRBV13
CASSWVRGRGSTDTQYF
TGTGCCAGCAGCTGGGTAAGAGGGAGGGGAAGCACAGATACGCAGTATTTT
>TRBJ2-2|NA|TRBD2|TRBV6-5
CASGGGITGELFF
TGTGCCAGCGGCGGGGGAATCACCGGGGAGCTGTTTTTT
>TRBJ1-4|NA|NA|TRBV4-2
CASSQTGQTKLFF
TGTGCCAGCAGCCAGACCGGACAGACCAAACTGTTTTTT
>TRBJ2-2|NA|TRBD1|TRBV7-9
CASSSTGAVTGELFF
TGTGCCAGCAGCTCGACAGGGGCGGTCACCGGGGAGCTGTTTTTT
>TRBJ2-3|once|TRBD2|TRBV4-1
CASSQDKPSGSSDTQYF
TGCGCCAGCAGCCAAGATAAGCCTAGCGGGAGTTCGGATACGCAGTATTTT
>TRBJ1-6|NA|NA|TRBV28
CASGTGLNNSPLHF
TGTGCCAGTGGAACCGGACTGAATAATTCACCCCTCCACTTT
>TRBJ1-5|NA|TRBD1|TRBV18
CASSPGQGKAQPQHF
TGTGCCAGCTCACCAGGACAGGGGAAGGCTCAGCCCCAGCATTTT
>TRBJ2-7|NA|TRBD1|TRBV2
CASRGQGGSEQYF
TGTGCCAGCAGGGGACAGGGAGGGAGCGAGCAGTACTTC
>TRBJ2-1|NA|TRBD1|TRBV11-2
CASSLDRTGEQFF
TGTGCCAGCAGCTTAGATAGGACAGGGGAGCAGTTCTTC
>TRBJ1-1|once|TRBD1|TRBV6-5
CASSRDRGDTEAFF
TGTGCCAGCAGCCGCGACAGGGGAGACACTGAAGCTTTCTTT
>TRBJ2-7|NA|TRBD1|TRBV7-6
CASSARTGGQYEQYF
TGTGCCAGCAGCGCGCGCACAGGGGGTCAATACGAGCAGTACTTC
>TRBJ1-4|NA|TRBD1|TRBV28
CASSFPGQSYEKLFF
TGTGCCAGCAGCTTTCCGGGACAGTCGTATGAAAAACTGTTTTTT
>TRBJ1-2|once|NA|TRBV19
CASSIKGFGYTF
TGTGCCAGTAGTATCAAGGGGTTCGGCTACACCTTC
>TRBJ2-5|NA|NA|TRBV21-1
CASSKADRGRVSETQYF
TGTGCCAGCAGCAAAGCGGATCGTGGCAGGGTAAGTGAGACCCAGTACTTC
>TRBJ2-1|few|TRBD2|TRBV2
CASRSGGAYNEQFF
TGTGCCAGCAGGAGCGGGGGGGCCTACAATGAGCAGTTCTTC
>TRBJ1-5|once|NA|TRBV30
CAWSVQGRGNQPQHF
TGTGCCTGGAGTGTACAGGGTCGGGGCAATCAGCCCCAGCATTTT
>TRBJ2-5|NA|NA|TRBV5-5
CASSPLVSTRETQYF
TGTGCCAGCAGCCCCCTAGTCAGTACGCGAGAGACCCAGTACTTC
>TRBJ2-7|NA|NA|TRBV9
CASSGLRLERHEQYF
TGTGCCAGCAGCGGCTTGAGACTAGAAAGGCACGAGCAGTACTTC
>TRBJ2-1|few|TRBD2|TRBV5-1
CASSSRGSGRGNEQFF
TGCGCCAGCAGCTCCAGGGGTAGCGGGAGGGGTAATGAGCAGTTCTTC
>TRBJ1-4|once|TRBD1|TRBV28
CASRTTGDTNEKLFF
TGTGCCAGCAGAACGACAGGGGACACTAATGAAAAACTGTTTTTT
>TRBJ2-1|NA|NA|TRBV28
CASSPGQLYNEQFF
TGTGCCAGCAGTCCCGGACAACTTTACAATGAGCAGTTCTTC
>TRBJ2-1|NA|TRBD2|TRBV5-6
CASSLGAGGYNEQFF
TGTGCCAGCAGCTTGGGTGCGGGAGGGTACAATGAGCAGTTCTTC
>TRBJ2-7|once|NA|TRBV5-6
CASSLGLDLYEQYF
TGTGCCAGCAGCTTGGGCCTAGATCTCTACGAGCAGTACTTC
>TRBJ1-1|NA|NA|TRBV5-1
CASSRPGGATEAFF
TGCGCCAGCAGCCGGCCGGGGGGCGCAACTGAAGCTTTCTTT
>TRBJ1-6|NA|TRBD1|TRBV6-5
CASRPGQGNHSPLHF
TGTGCCAGCAGGCCGGGACAGGGGAATCATTCACCCCTCCACTTT
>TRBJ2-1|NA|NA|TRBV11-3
CASSFGQSSYNEQFF
TGTGCCAGCAGCTTTGGGCAAAGCTCCTACAATGAGCAGTTCTTC
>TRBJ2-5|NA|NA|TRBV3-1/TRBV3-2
CASSQVPDWGAQYF
TGTGCCAGCAGCCAAGTACCCGACTGGGGGGCCCAGTACTTC
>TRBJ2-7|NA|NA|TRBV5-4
CASSRSGAYEQYF
TGTGCCAGCAGCCGATCAGGGGCGTACGAGCAGTACTTC
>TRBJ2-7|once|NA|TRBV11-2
CASSLESQAFYEQYF
TGTGCCAGCAGCTTAGAATCCCAGGCCTTCTACGAGCAGTACTTC
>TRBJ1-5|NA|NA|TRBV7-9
CASSPAGNNQPQHF
TGTGCCAGCAGCCCAGCAGGGAACAATCAGCCCCAGCATTTT
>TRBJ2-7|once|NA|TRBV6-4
CASSDSDGLYEQYF
TGTGCCAGCAGTGACTCAGACGGACTCTACGAGCAGTACTTC